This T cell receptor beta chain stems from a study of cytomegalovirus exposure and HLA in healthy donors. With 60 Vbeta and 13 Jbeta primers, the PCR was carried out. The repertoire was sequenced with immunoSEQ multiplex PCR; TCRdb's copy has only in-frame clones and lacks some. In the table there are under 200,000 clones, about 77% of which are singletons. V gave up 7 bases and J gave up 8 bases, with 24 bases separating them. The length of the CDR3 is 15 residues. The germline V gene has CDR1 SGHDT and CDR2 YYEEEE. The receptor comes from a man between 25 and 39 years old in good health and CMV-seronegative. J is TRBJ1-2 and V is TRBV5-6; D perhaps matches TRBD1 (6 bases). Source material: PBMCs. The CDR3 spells CASLSSSGGLWGYTF. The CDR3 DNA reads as TGTGCCAGCCTCTCCTCGTCGGGGGGCCTGTGGGGCTACACCTTC.